This TCR beta chain comes out of a study of blood T cell repertoires in COVID-19. About the study: Material from acute and convalescent COVID-19 was sourced from the United States, Italy and Spain.

The study drew participants aged roughly 18 to 95 years from 20 to 30 US areas. Original analysis: It was from reference gene primer amplification that nucleated cell counts were estimated. Assay used: immunoSEQ multiplex PCR; TCRdb lists only in-frame clones, some missing. V and J calls and clone size are as listed in that table; D and trimming were resolved from the DNA. Of about 220,000 clones in the sample, roughly 83% were seen once. With 4 bases removed from V and 8 bases from J, the gap between germline ends came to 17 bases. Per the germline V gene, CDR1 is LGHDT and CDR2 is YNNKEL (reference sequence). The CDR3 is made up of 14 amino acids.

The source of this sequence is a woman aged 40 to 50 with acute COVID-19. Sequenced sample: PBMCs or T cells enriched from blood (not recorded which). The chain combines TRBV3-1 (or the pseudogene TRBV3-2) with TRBJ1-2; the D gene is possibly TRBD1 (5 bases). The DNA for the CDR3 is TGTGCCAGCAGCCTGAAACCGACAGACCCAGGCTACACCTTC. Translating gives CASSLKPTDPGYTF.